What follows is one TCR beta chain and its context. This clone was found once. The antigen it recognizes is unknown. No clone much larger than this one lies a single base away; base qualities are absent. This record belongs to a study of blood T cell repertoires in COVID-19 (dated by TCRdb to the early 2020s). About the study as a whole: Samples covering the acute and convalescent phases of COVID-19 were provided by collaborators in the United States, Italy and Spain. The material from the prospective study consisted of cDNA or gDNA derived from T cells, B-cell-depleted T cells, or PBMCs. The dataset comprised deeply sampled blood TCRbeta repertoires from subjects exposed to, actively infected with, or recovered from COVID-19. The repertoires were released in a freely available public database intended as a resource for research on the immune response to SARS-CoV-2. The samples were drawn from two sources: the first 160 participants of the ongoing ImmuneRACE study, and approximately 1,300 subjects contributed by 6 global collaborators. Nearly every sample came with metadata listing a de-identified subject ID, COVID-19 status, age in years and sex. Where HLA class I and class II types were available, the types were taken from metadata supplied by the sample provider, not from assay-based typing.

Each collaborating institution followed its own protocols to collect whole blood in K2EDTA tubes. For TCRbeta analysis, collaborators shipped samples as frozen whole blood, isolated PBMCs, or DNA extracted from either of those sample types. The immunoSEQ Assay, a bias-controlled multiplex PCR, was used to amplify TCRbeta CDR3 regions from genomic DNA. As for the original processing: The number of nucleated cells in each sample was estimated from the amplification of reference gene primers within the assay. To quantify the absolute abundance of each unique TCRbeta CDR3 rearrangement, sequence reads were collapsed and filtered. For each sample, productive Simpson clonality was calculated as the square root of Simpson's diversity index across productive rearrangements. TCRdb carries this immuneACCESS record with in-frame sequences only. Its versions omit some clonotypes, under half of them owing to an unresolved V gene in the studies checked, with the rest unexplained. That table is the source of V, J and clone size, and D and trimming were worked out from the DNA. The table for this sample lists 88,000 or so clones; 85% of them were counted only once. The ten largest make up 3.8% of the sample.

Spanning cysteine to phenylalanine, the CDR3 consists of 15 amino acids. Left in the record is the CDR3 DNA by itself, 45 bases read in frame from the first base. CDR1 and CDR2, looked up from the germline V gene, are MNHNS and SASEGT. Trimming takes 3 bases from V and 5 bases from J, and the germline ends sit 16 bases apart. What the work shows at the level of the full study, not this receptor alone: Clinical and demographic metadata were provided uncurated, with the amount varying by source and participant.

Recombination connected TRBV6-1 to TRBJ1-1; matching of 5 bases hints at TRBD1 as the D gene. This sequence was found in a man aged 55-75 years with acute or convalescent COVID-19. Sequenced input: peripheral blood. The CDR3 reads as follows: CASSDRGRGGTEAFF. The nucleotide sequence is given as TGTGCCAGCAGTGATAGGGGACGCGGGGGAACTGAAGCTTTCTTT.